This entry lists 16 T cell receptor beta chains sequenced from one sample in a study of blood T cell repertoires in COVID-19. Repertoires were generated with immunoSEQ multiplex PCR, while TCRdb's copy carries only in-frame clones and drops some. The sample has some 250,000 clones; around three quarters are singletons. The specimen sequenced was peripheral blood. These receptors originate from a woman older than 75 with acute or convalescent COVID-19.

This rearrangement joins TRBV19 to TRBJ1-2, with D tentatively TRBD1 (5 bases). Trimming removed 3 bases from V and 3 bases from J, with 14 bases in between. The CDR3 has 15 residues. CDR1 and CDR2 from the germline V gene are LNHDA and SQIVND (reference sequence). The CDR3 coding sequence is TGTGCCAGTAGTATGGGGGGGAAGCGAGACTATGGCTACACCTTC. As protein: CASSMGGKRDYGYTF.

Only a few counts were recorded for this clone. This chain uses TRBV6-6 with TRBJ2-3; no reliable D call. The CDR3 sequence is 13 residues long. Trimming shortened V by 0 bases and J by 4 bases, and 5 bases separated the two germline ends. Germline V lookup: CDR1 MNHNY, CDR2 SVGAGI (reference sequence). The CDR3 region has the DNA TGTGCCAGCAGTTACTCGAGTGCAGATACGCAGTATTTT. It translates to CASSYSSADTQYF.

The chain combines TRBV3-1 (or the pseudogene TRBV3-2) with TRBJ1-2, with D possibly being TRBD1 (5 bases). Per germline, CDR1 LGHDT and CDR2 YNNKEL (reference sequence). This CDR3 is 15 amino acids long. Between the trimmed V and J ends, which lost 1 base and 5 bases, there was a span of 14 bases. The CDR3 loop reads CASSQALGLKYGYTF. In DNA, the CDR3 is TGTGCCAGCAGCCAAGCTCTGGGACTGAAATATGGCTACACCTTC.

This clone was counted a single time. Written as DNA, the CDR3 is TGTGCCAGCAGCATCCACCGGGACAGACACTACGAGCAGTACTTC. Translation gives CASSIHRDRHYEQYF. This chain uses TRBV7-3 with TRBJ2-7; TRBD1 aligns across 7 bases. Per the germline V gene, CDR1 is SGHTA and CDR2 is FQGTGA. CDR3 length equals 15 residues. The V and J ends lost 5 bases and 3 bases, in that order; junction bases with no gene match: 10. The entire variable domain, with the rest obtained from reference TRBV7-3 and TRBJ2-7, is as follows: GAGVSQTPSNKVTEKGKYVELRCDPISGHTALYWYRQSLGQGPEFLIYFQGTGAADDSGLPNDRFFAVRPEGSVSTLKIQRTERGDSAVYLCASSIHRDRHYEQYFGPGTRLTVT.

The genes are TRBV7-2 and TRBJ2-7; the D gene is possibly TRBD2 (6 bases). Deletions cut 1 base from V and 3 bases from J, with 10 bases between. Germline V gives CDR1 SGHTA, CDR2 FQGNSA. This CDR3 region has 14 residues. CDR3: CASSLGAGIYEQYF. In DNA form, the CDR3 reads TGTGCCAGCAGCTTAGGTGCGGGAATCTACGAGCAGTACTTC.

This chain uses TRBV27 with TRBJ2-1; 12 positions agree with TRBD2. V shed 4 bases, J shed 8 bases, and the junction held 9 bases outside the gene matches. CDR1 is MNHEY, CDR2 SMNVEV, per germline (reference sequence). The CDR3 spans 16 residues. The CDR3 DNA follows: TGTGCCAGCAGTTCCCTGACTAGCGGGGGATTCGATGAGCAGTTCTTC. Residues: CASSSLTSGGFDEQFF.

The chain joins TRBV6-5 to TRBJ2-1; 12 bases fit TRBD2. Germline CDR1 reads MNHEY; CDR2 reads SVGAGI. The CDR3 has 15 residues. The ends lost 7 bases at V and 5 bases at J; junction bases unmatched: 6. The CDR3 spells CASTTSGSTNNEQFF. The CDR3 DNA reads TGTGCCAGCACGACTAGCGGGAGTACTAACAATGAGCAGTTCTTC.

The chain recombines TRBV11-2 with TRBJ2-4; 13 bases line up with TRBD2. Losses at the gene ends were 5 bases for V and 2 bases for J; bases not matched to a gene: 6. This CDR3 region has 17 residues. Looked up from germline, CDR1 is SGHAT and CDR2 is FQNNGV. CDR3 DNA sequence: TGTGCCAGCAGCCTAAGGACTAGCGGGAGTTCCAAAAACATTCAGTACTTC. Amino acids: CASSLRTSGSSKNIQYF.

V usage is TRBV6-2 or TRBV6-3 and J usage is TRBJ1-6, with D unclear. Between the trimmed V and J ends, which lost 2 bases and 7 bases, there was a span of 12 bases. The CDR3 spans 15 residues. CDR1 MNHEY and CDR2 SVGEGT come from the germline V gene. CDR3 coding DNA: TGTGCCAGCAGTTACCCGGGGAATGGGAATTCACCCCTCCACTTT. This codes for CASSYPGNGNSPLHF.

The rearrangement joins TRBV11-2 to TRBJ2-7; 7 positions agree with TRBD2. Trimming took 7 bases from V and 3 from J; bases not matched to a gene: 15. The V gene's germline CDR1 is SGHAT and CDR2 FQNNGV. This CDR3 region has 16 residues. The CDR3 DNA sequence: TGTGCCAGCACCGATAGGGGTGGGGGGGATCTCTACGAGCAGTACTTC. The encoded protein is CASTDRGGGDLYEQYF.

Notes on this clone: Other DNA variants within this sample encode the same CDR3. The genes are TRBV7-8 and TRBJ1-2, with 8 bases that match TRBD1. The V gene's germline CDR1 is SGHVS and CDR2 FQNEAQ. V lost 5 bases, J lost 5 bases, and 7 bases stayed unmatched. The CDR3 runs to 14 residues. This CDR3 reads CASSLTGGPYGYTF. The CDR3 DNA reads TGTGCCAGCAGCCTTACAGGGGGTCCTTATGGCTACACCTTC. Using reference TRBV7-8 and TRBJ1-2 for the parts outside the CDR3, the full variable domain is GAGVSQSPRYKVAKRGQDVALRCDPISGHVSLFWYQQALGQGPEFLTYFQNEAQLDKSGLPSDRFFAERPEGSVSTLKIQRTQQEDSAVYLCASSLTGGPYGYTFGSGTRLTVV.

This clone was recorded once. This rearrangement joins TRBV18 to TRBJ2-1; D gene unclear. Per the germline V gene, CDR1 is KGHSH and CDR2 is LQKENI. Trimming took 3 bases from V and 10 from J, leaving 7 bases between them. The CDR3 spans 11 residues. CDR3 bases: TGTGCCAGCTCACCGGAAGCGGAGCAGTTCTTC. Protein product: CASSPEAEQFF.

The chain employs TRBV6-5 and TRBJ1-1; TRBD1 matches at 9 bases. The CDR3 spans 14 residues. Germline V gene sequence: CDR1 MNHEY, CDR2 SVGAGI. The V gene end was trimmed by 0 bases and the J gene end by 5 bases; junction bases not matched to a gene: 1. DNA of the CDR3: TGTGCCAGCAGTTACTCGACAGGGGGAACTGAAGCTTTCTTT. As protein: CASSYSTGGTEAFF.

The chain joins TRBV27 to TRBJ1-5; no reliable D call. Trimming shortened V by 6 bases and J by 3 bases, and 12 bases separated the two germline ends. Germline-derived CDR1 and CDR2 are MNHEY and SMNVEV (reference sequence). CDR3 length: 14 amino acids. The chain's CDR3 is CASRSRVNNQPQHF. DNA of the CDR3: TGTGCCAGCAGGTCGCGGGTCAACAATCAGCCCCAGCATTTT.

This rearrangement joins TRBV9 to TRBJ2-1; no reliable D call. The CDR3 consists of 13 residues. V was trimmed by 2 bases and J by 7 bases, leaving 10 bases between them. Germline loops: CDR1 SGDLS, CDR2 YYNGEE. The CDR3 reads CASSVTPRNEQFF. CDR3 nucleotide sequence: TGTGCCAGCAGCGTGACTCCACGAAATGAGCAGTTCTTC.

The CDR3 loop is CASRPSARVGGNTIYF. In nucleotides, the CDR3 is TGTGCCAGCAGACCTTCCGCCAGGGTGGGGGGAAACACCATATATTTT. This sequence joins TRBV27 and TRBJ1-3, with D possibly matching TRBD1 (5 bases). The germline V and J ends were trimmed by 6 bases and 4 bases, with 19 bases remaining between them. The length of the CDR3 is 16 residues. CDR1 and CDR2 (germline): MNHEY, SMNVEV (reference sequence).